Reported below is one TCR beta chain. Which antigen it targets is not known. Base-call qualities are not available, and no considerably larger clone is one nucleotide away. The germline V gene (reference sequence) gives CDR1 as LNHDA and CDR2 as SQIVND. CDR3 length: 17 amino acids, cysteine to phenylalanine. Only the CDR3 DNA stays, 51 bases, in frame from base 1. Deletion took 3 bases off V and 2 bases off J, with a span of 14 bases between the germline ends. These data come from a study of blood T cell repertoires in COVID-19 (TCRdb year 2020). Describing the broader study: Collaborator samples came from the United States, Italy and Spain and covered acute and convalescent phases of COVID-19. The material from the prospective study consisted of cDNA or gDNA derived from T cells, B-cell-depleted T cells, or PBMCs. The dataset comprised deeply sampled blood TCRbeta repertoires from subjects exposed to, actively infected with, or recovered from COVID-19. The repertoires were released in a freely available public database meant as a resource for research on the immune response to SARS-CoV-2. Samples were obtained from the ongoing ImmuneRACE study (first 160 participants) and from roughly 1,300 subjects provided by 6 global collaborators. Sample metadata almost always included a de-identified subject ID, COVID-19 status, age in years and sex. Where HLA class I and class II types were available, the types were taken from metadata supplied by the sample provider, not from assay-based typing.

TCRbeta CDR3 regions were amplified from genomic DNA by means of the immunoSEQ Assay, a bias-controlled multiplex PCR. As for the authors' bioinformatics: Nucleated cell counts per sample were estimated from amplification of reference gene primers within the assay. Sequence reads were collapsed and filtered to measure the absolute abundance of every unique TCRbeta CDR3 rearrangement. For each sample, productive Simpson clonality was calculated as the square root of Simpson's diversity index over productive rearrangements. This immuneACCESS table, as held by TCRdb, lists in-frame sequences with V and J called but not all clones. Of the missing ones, under half trace to an unresolved V gene in checked studies; the others have no known cause. That table supplies the V and J calls and clone size; D and trimming were determined from the DNA. Recorded for this sample are 55,000 to 75,000 clones; 80% to 85% of them occurred a single time. The ten most abundant clones make up 8% to 10% of the sample.

Beyond this particular receptor, the publication reports: Clinical and demographic metadata were provided uncurated, with the amount varying by source and participant.

In Seattle, one collaborating source enrolled patients while the infection was active and tracked those patients longitudinally over the course of disease. Whole blood was collected in K2EDTA tubes by collaborating institutions according to the institutions' own protocols. Collaborator samples were shipped for TCRbeta analysis as frozen whole blood, isolated PBMCs, or DNA extracted from either sample type. The chain employs TRBV19 and TRBJ2-6; TRBD2 is a possible D gene, resting on 5 matching bases. This receptor was identified in a man older than 75 with COVID-19, enrolled during active disease. Specimen: peripheral blood. Read as DNA, the sequence is TGTGCCAGTAGTATCGGTGGTCGGGGAACTGGGGCCAACGTCCTGACTTTC. Its protein is CASSIGGRGTGANVLTF. The reference TRBV19 and TRBJ2-6 proteins fill in what lies around the CDR3, so the full variable domain reads DGGITQSPKYLFRKEGQNVTLSCEQNLNHDAMYWYRQDPGQGLRLIYYSQIVNDFQKGDIAEGYSVSREKKESFPLTVTSAQKNPTAFYLCASSIGGRGTGANVLTFGAGSRLTVL.